A selection of T cell receptor beta chains follows, all from one sample in a study of patients and donors after allogeneic stem cell transplantation. TCRdb itself ran the RT-PCR reads through MiXCR, one entry per CDR3 protein. The sample carries 11,000 or so distinct CDR3 sequences, roughly 24% recorded once. The specimen was blood, either unsorted or a sorted T cell fraction (not recorded which). These TCRs come from a human donor who was either an allogeneic HSCT recipient or a stem cell or donor lymphocyte infusion donor (not recorded which). It is not recorded whose cells these are; they may come from a transplant donor. CDR3s include the opening cysteine and the closing phenylalanine or tryptophan. A D gene is named only where the DNA matches it firmly. Expanded clones get a size class; other rows say once, few or many, or leave the size out.

V: TRBV12-3/TRBV12-4; size: few; length: 15; J: TRBJ1-2; D: TRBD1; DNA: TGTGCCAGCAGGCGAAGGGGGCTGGGAAACTATGGCTACACCTTC; CDR3: CASRRRGLGNYGYTF
V: TRBV10-3; size: once; length: 17; J: TRBJ2-6; D: .; DNA: TGTGCTCACTCCGACGGAGTTTTCCCCTCTGGGGCCAACGTCCTGACTTTC; CDR3: CAHSDGVFPSGANVLTF
V: TRBV28; size: .; length: 9; J: TRBJ1-1; D: .; DNA: TGTGCCAACAGGGAGCACGCTTTCTTT; CDR3: CANREHAFF
V: TRBV5-1; size: few; length: 14; J: TRBJ1-2; D: .; DNA: TGCGCCAGCACTTTCGAGGGGCCCAACTATGGCTACACCTTC; CDR3: CASTFEGPNYGYTF
V: TRBV3-1; size: few; length: 13; J: TRBJ1-1; D: .; DNA: TGTGCCAGCAGCCAAGTAAGAGGAACTGAAGCTTTCTTT; CDR3: CASSQVRGTEAFF
V: TRBV12-3/TRBV12-4; size: few; length: 13; J: TRBJ1-1; D: .; DNA: TGTGCCGTGAACGGGGGGTTGAACACTGAAGCTTTCTTT; CDR3: CAVNGGLNTEAFF
V: TRBV5-1; size: few; length: 14; J: TRBJ1-1; D: .; DNA: TGCGCCAGCAGCTTGGTTGGGGGCGGTACTGAAGCTTTCTTT; CDR3: CASSLVGGGTEAFF
V: TRBV18; size: .; length: 14; J: TRBJ2-7; D: TRBD1; DNA: TGTGCCAGCTCACAGAAGACAGGGTCCTACGAGCAGTACTTC; CDR3: CASSQKTGSYEQYF
V: TRBV19; size: .; length: 14; J: TRBJ2-2; D: TRBD1; DNA: TGTGCCAGTAGTCTGGGACAGGGTATCGGGGAGCTGTTTTTT; CDR3: CASSLGQGIGELFF
V: TRBV2; size: many; length: 15; J: TRBJ1-6; D: TRBD1; DNA: TGTGCCAGCACCCGGGCAGGGGGCGATAATTCACCCCTCCACTTT; CDR3: CASTRAGGDNSPLHF
V: TRBV2; size: .; length: 12; J: TRBJ1-2; D: .; DNA: TGTGCCAGCAGTGCGAGTGAAAATGGCTACACCTTC; CDR3: CASSASENGYTF
V: TRBV5-1; size: many; length: 13; J: TRBJ1-1; D: .; DNA: TGCGCCAGCAGACGGGGCCTGAACACTGAAGCTTTCTTT; CDR3: CASRRGLNTEAFF
V: TRBV28; size: .; length: 12; J: TRBJ1-2; D: .; DNA: TGTGCCAGCAGCCCCTTAGGCTATGGCTACACCTTC; CDR3: CASSPLGYGYTF
V: TRBV5-1; size: .; length: 13; J: TRBJ1-1; D: TRBD1; DNA: TGCGCCAGCAGCGTGACAGGGACCACTGAAGCTTTCTTT; CDR3: CASSVTGTTEAFF
V: TRBV5-1; size: few; length: 14; J: TRBJ1-1; D: TRBD1; DNA: TGCGCCAGCAGCTCGGACAGGGGGCGAACTGAAGCTTTCTTT; CDR3: CASSSDRGRTEAFF
V: TRBV7-2; size: .; length: 18; J: TRBJ2-3; D: TRBD2; DNA: TGTGCCAGCACTGGAGCCCCACTAGCGGGAGGGCCGTCAGATACGCAGTATTTT; CDR3: CASTGAPLAGGPSDTQYF
V: TRBV4-3; size: .; length: 16; J: TRBJ2-1; D: .; DNA: TGCGCCAGCAGCCAAGATGGCCTAATATTCCACAATGAGCAGTTCTTC; CDR3: CASSQDGLIFHNEQFF